This note documents a single TCR beta chain sequence. The CDR3 has 13 amino acids. Germline V lookup: CDR1 SGHAT, CDR2 FQDESV (reference sequence). V gave up 5 bases and J gave up 4 bases, with 8 bases separating them. The sample is drawn from a study of beta chain features in type 1 diabetes. The overall study: When patients were set against healthy donors, age, gender and cell yields were similar.

Since all of the isolated RNA was reverse transcribed, expressed TCRB transcripts were what got sequenced. Sequenced by immunoSEQ multiplex PCR; TCRdb stores in-frame clones only, minus some. The sample records about 330,000 clones, approximately 11% being singletons. The single heparinised draw taken from each donor contained approximately 120 mL of blood on average. J is TRBJ2-2 and V is TRBV11-1; a weak D match, TRBD1 (5 bases). This TCR was recovered from a woman in her 30s in good health. The specimen was naive CD4+ T cells from blood. The chain's CDR3 is CASSPRATGELFF. CDR3 nucleotides: TGTGCCAGCAGCCCCAGGGCCACCGGGGAGCTGTTTTTT.